This entry concerns a single T cell receptor (beta chain). The antigen is not known. Hyperthyroidism of Graves' type that showed no ophthalmopathy progression within 18 months was stable. Isolation of PBMCs was performed on around 9.4 ml fresh peripheral blood. The data derive from a study of T cells in Graves' hyperthyroidism and ophthalmopathy. Study-wide results and caveats: Most clonotypes expanded in thyroid above 0.001 were likewise present in blood. Ophthalmopathy and stable hyperthyroidism were separated by a 13 V-J model.

Amplified TCR beta CDR3 regions came from RNA transcripts. During a first-round RT-PCR of the TCR CDR3, the HTBI primer set was used. TCRdb ran MiXCR on the multiplex PCR reads and lists one entry per CDR3 protein. The sample holds around 720,000 distinct CDR3 sequences; about 35% are singletons and the top ten take roughly 30%. Deletions cut 6 bases from V and 4 bases from J, with 13 bases between. CDR3 length: 14 amino acids. Sequenced: blood. The J gene is TRBJ1-5, the V gene TRBV12-3 or TRBV12-4, with no clear D. The receptor was derived from a woman between 40 and 55 years old with Graves' hyperthyroidism. The CDR3 reads CASSHGVLNQPQHF. The CDR3 nucleotides read TGTGCCAGCAGCCACGGAGTTCTAAATCAGCCCCAGCATTTT.